These T cell receptor beta chains were read from a single sample in a study of cytomegalovirus exposure and HLA in healthy donors. The table came from immunoSEQ multiplex PCR; TCRdb's copy has only in-frame clones and leaves some out. The repertoire holds 180,000 or so clones, more than 60% seen once, with around 1.5% in the top ten. Material for sequencing was PBMCs. The receptors come from a man younger than 35 in good health and CMV-seronegative. Each CDR3 is given with its conserved first and last residue. The D gene is left open where the match is weak. Rows may omit the clone size; those that give it use once, few, many or a size class.

V gene	D gene	clone size	J gene	CDR3 protein	CDR3 DNA
TRBV7-8	-	-	TRBJ1-6	CASSLVRVTNNSPLHF	TGTGCCAGCAGCTTAGTCCGGGTAACAAATAATTCACCCCTCCACTTT
TRBV30	-	-	TRBJ1-6	CAWNYYSNSPLHF	TGTGCCTGGAACTATTACTCAAATTCACCCCTCCACTTT
TRBV19	-	few	TRBJ1-3	CASSMMGLGNTIYF	TGTGCCAGTAGTATGATGGGGCTCGGAAACACCATATATTTT
TRBV5-1	-	-	TRBJ2-2	CASSVTGFNTGELFF	TGCGCCAGCAGCGTGACAGGTTTTAACACCGGGGAGCTGTTTTTT
TRBV7-9	-	-	TRBJ2-7	CASSLTRGGQYF	TGTGCCAGCAGCTTAACGAGGGGAGGGCAGTACTTC
TRBV2	-	-	TRBJ1-1	CASSEYGRGEAFF	TGTGCCAGCAGTGAATATGGGAGGGGCGAAGCTTTCTTT
TRBV7-6	TRBD2	-	TRBJ2-5	CASSLGLAGQETQYF	TGTGCCAGCAGCTTAGGACTAGCGGGCCAAGAGACCCAGTACTTC
TRBV2	TRBD1	-	TRBJ1-2	CASSDGGQGNYGYTF	TGTGCCAGCAGTGATGGGGGACAGGGTAACTATGGCTACACCTTC
TRBV30	-	-	TRBJ2-2	CAWSVLLRQEGSGELFF	TGTGCCTGGAGTGTACTCCTTCGGCAGGAGGGGTCCGGGGAGCTGTTTTTT
TRBV19	TRBD2	many	TRBJ2-2	CASRLAVSGTGELFF	TGTGCCAGTAGACTAGCGGTTAGTGGGACCGGGGAGCTGTTTTTT
TRBV11-3	TRBD1	few	TRBJ2-7	CASSLGTGPLDYEQYF	TGTGCCAGCAGCTTAGGGACAGGACCCTTAGACTACGAGCAGTACTTC
TRBV7-2	-	-	TRBJ2-7	CASSLAGGNSYEQYF	TGTGCCAGCAGCTTGGCCGGAGGTAACTCCTACGAGCAGTACTTC
TRBV5-1	-	-	TRBJ2-6	CASSLNPGGTSGANVLTF	TGCGCCAGCAGCTTGAACCCCGGCGGGACCTCTGGGGCCAACGTCCTGACTTTC
TRBV10-3	-	once	TRBJ1-1	CAISESLWQGRQNTEAFF	TGTGCCATCAGTGAGTCTTTGTGGCAGGGGCGCCAGAACACTGAAGCTTTCTTT
TRBV7-2	-	-	TRBJ2-1	CASSQPGVATFSNEQFF	TGTGCCAGCAGCCAGCCGGGGGTAGCAACCTTTAGCAATGAGCAGTTCTTC
TRBV14	-	-	TRBJ2-5	CASSPQKGKGETQYF	TGTGCCAGCAGCCCACAAAAGGGGAAGGGAGAGACCCAGTACTTC
TRBV5-1	-	-	TRBJ2-7	CASSFEGGASYEQYF	TGCGCCAGCAGCTTTGAAGGCGGGGCCTCCTACGAGCAGTACTTC
TRBV5-1	-	-	TRBJ2-1	CASSSHSAGNEQFF	TGCGCCAGCAGCTCCCATTCGGCGGGTAATGAGCAGTTCTTC
TRBV7-8	TRBD2	-	TRBJ2-1	CASSPGLAGGSSYNEQFF	TGTGCCAGCAGCCCGGGACTAGCGGGGGGGAGCTCCTACAATGAGCAGTTCTTC
TRBV7-3	TRBD2	-	TRBJ2-1	CASSRGTTDNEQFF	TGTGCCAGCAGCCGAGGGACTACAGACAATGAGCAGTTCTTC
TRBV4-3	TRBD1	-	TRBJ2-6	CASSQDRTGTPSGANVLTF	TGCGCCAGCAGCCAAGATCGGACAGGGACCCCATCCGGGGCCAACGTCCTGACTTTC
TRBV6-1	TRBD2	-	TRBJ2-1	CASSEGGSGGAGEQFF	TGTGCCAGCAGTGAAGGTGGTAGCGGGGGAGCCGGTGAGCAGTTCTTC
TRBV9	TRBD1	-	TRBJ1-5	CASSSRDRDNQPQHF	TGTGCCAGCAGCTCCCGGGACAGGGACAATCAGCCCCAGCATTTT
TRBV21-1	-	-	TRBJ1-5	CASALKIDRRNQPQHF	TGTGCCAGCGCTCTAAAGATCGACAGGCGGAATCAGCCCCAGCATTTT
TRBV7-9	TRBD1	-	TRBJ2-3	CASSWTGDTDTQYF	TGTGCCAGCAGCTGGACAGGGGACACAGATACGCAGTATTTT
TRBV9	TRBD2	-	TRBJ2-2	CASSRGGGANTGELFF	TGTGCCAGCAGCCGAGGCGGGGGGGCGAACACCGGGGAGCTGTTTTTT
TRBV5-6	-	once	TRBJ1-1	CASSQEIRDTEAFF	TGTGCCAGCAGTCAGGAGATCAGGGACACTGAAGCTTTCTTT
TRBV12-5	TRBD1	once	TRBJ1-5	CASVTGGGNQPQHF	TGTGCTAGTGTCACAGGGGGAGGCAATCAGCCCCAGCATTTT
TRBV10-1	TRBD2	-	TRBJ2-1	CASLTSGRYEQFF	TGCGCCAGCCTTACTAGCGGGAGGTATGAGCAGTTCTTC
TRBV2	TRBD1	-	TRBJ2-7	CASGRDRSYEQYF	TGTGCCAGCGGCCGGGACAGGTCCTACGAGCAGTACTTC
TRBV5-1	-	-	TRBJ1-1	CASSVTFRENTEAFF	TGCGCCAGCAGCGTTACTTTTCGGGAGAACACTGAAGCTTTCTTT
TRBV7-2	-	-	TRBJ1-4	CASSLVGRRNEKLFF	TGTGCCAGCAGCCTAGTTGGCAGAAGAAATGAAAAACTGTTTTTT
TRBV7-9	-	once	TRBJ2-5	CASSLAVAQGETQYF	TGTGCCAGCAGCTTAGCGGTCGCCCAGGGAGAGACCCAGTACTTC
TRBV5-6	-	-	TRBJ2-1	CASSLVRGINVWNEQFF	TGTGCCAGCAGCTTGGTCCGGGGGATAAACGTGTGGAATGAGCAGTTCTTC
TRBV5-6	-	-	TRBJ2-2	CASSLSQNTGELFF	TGTGCCAGCAGCTTGAGCCAGAACACCGGGGAGCTGTTTTTT
TRBV5-1	TRBD1	-	TRBJ2-7	CASSPGQGGILRGQYF	TGCGCCAGCAGCCCCGGACAGGGGGGAATACTACGAGGACAGTACTTC
TRBV5-6	-	-	TRBJ1-2	CASSLGGYGYTF	TGTGCCAGCAGCTTGGGCGGGTATGGCTACACCTTC
TRBV7-3	-	once	TRBJ2-1	CASSLTAYNEQFF	TGTGCCAGCAGCTTAACCGCCTACAATGAGCAGTTCTTC
TRBV13	-	-	TRBJ2-2	CASSYSREKDTGELFF	TGTGCCAGCAGCTATTCCCGGGAGAAGGACACCGGGGAGCTGTTTTTT
TRBV28	-	-	TRBJ1-2	CASSLGGIGYGYTF	TGTGCCAGCAGTTTGGGGGGGATCGGCTATGGCTACACCTTC
TRBV4-2	TRBD2	-	TRBJ2-7	CASSPHTGTRHYEQYF	TGTGCCAGCAGCCCCCATACCGGGACTAGACACTACGAGCAGTACTTC
TRBV5-4	-	-	TRBJ1-1	CASTLPPDTEAFF	TGTGCCAGCACCCTCCCCCCTGACACTGAAGCTTTCTTT
TRBV15	TRBD2	once	TRBJ2-3	CATSQRAGGRTDTQYF	TGTGCCACCAGCCAACGAGCGGGAGGGCGCACAGATACGCAGTATTTT
TRBV18	-	-	TRBJ2-7	CASSPTGYEQYF	TGTGCCAGCTCACCAACGGGTTACGAGCAGTACTTC
TRBV6-6	TRBD1	-	TRBJ2-7	CASSYGSLTGAYEQYF	TGTGCCAGCAGCTACGGGTCCCTAACAGGGGCCTACGAGCAGTACTTC
TRBV6-1	TRBD1	-	TRBJ1-2	CASSVHRGTNYGYTF	TGTGCCAGCAGTGTACACAGGGGAACTAACTATGGCTACACCTTC
TRBV5-1	-	-	TRBJ1-2	CASSLAEGGYGYTF	TGCGCCAGCAGCTTGGCCGAAGGGGGCTATGGCTACACCTTC
TRBV6-5	TRBD2	-	TRBJ2-1	CASRAGLAGVEQFF	TGTGCCAGCAGGGCGGGACTAGCGGGAGTTGAGCAGTTCTTC
TRBV6-5	TRBD1	once	TRBJ2-7	CASTRDRGSEQYF	TGTGCCAGCACCAGGGACAGGGGGAGCGAGCAGTACTTC
TRBV11-2	TRBD1	-	TRBJ1-2	CASSWGQGNGYTF	TGTGCCAGCAGCTGGGGACAGGGGAATGGCTACACCTTC
TRBV5-1	TRBD1	-	TRBJ2-7	CASSLDGTVTYEQYF	TGCGCCAGCAGCTTGGACGGGACAGTTACCTACGAGCAGTACTTC
TRBV6-6	-	-	TRBJ2-1	CLTGRNNEQFF	TGTCTCACAGGGCGGAACAATGAGCAGTTCTTC
TRBV4-3	-	-	TRBJ2-3	CASSQDSDTQYF	TGCGCCAGCAGCCAAGATTCTGATACGCAGTATTTT
TRBV7-9	-	-	TRBJ2-5	CASGISALARETQYF	TGTGCCAGCGGAATTTCTGCCCTCGCGAGGGAGACCCAGTACTTC